A single sample gave rise to the 32 T cell receptor beta chains below, sequenced in a study of identical twins. TCRdb ran MiXCR on the 5' RACE reads and lists one entry per CDR3 protein. The sample records roughly 690,000 distinct CDR3 sequences, 6.1% being singletons. The sample taken for sequencing was naive T cells sorted from blood. All receptors come from a man younger than 30 in good health.

This clonotype was seen repeatedly, ten times or more. The V gene is TRBV29-1, the J gene TRBJ2-1; D is unclear. CDR1 and CDR2 (germline): SQVTM, ANQGSEA. CDR3 length: 12 amino acids. Trimming left V 3 bases short and J 4 bases short, with 7 bases between. CDR3 coding DNA: TGCAGCGTTGATTCCTCTTACAATGAGCAGTTCTTC. Translating it yields CSVDSSYNEQFF.

The chain has TRBV29-1 and TRBJ1-4, with 8 positions matching TRBD1. The CDR3 has 13 residues. Trimming cost V 7 bases and J 3 bases; bases outside gene matches: 4. CDR1 is SQVTM and CDR2 is ANQGSEA in the germline V gene. CDR3 protein: CSGRGRANEKLFF. For the CDR3, the DNA is TGCAGCGGCAGGGGGCGGGCTAATGAAAAACTGTTTTTT.

This clonotype was counted at least ten times. The genes are TRBV9 and TRBJ2-7; D uncertain. V was clipped by 0 bases and J by 1 base, with 8 bases between them. Germline values: CDR1 SGDLS, CDR2 YYNGEE. The CDR3 extends over 14 amino acids. The CDR3 loop is CASSVADSSYEQYF. CDR3 sequence (DNA): TGTGCCAGCAGCGTAGCAGACTCTTCCTACGAGCAGTACTTC.

This clonotype was observed many times. The V gene is TRBV20-1, the J gene TRBJ2-1; 7 positions match TRBD2. J lost 9 bases, V lost 2 bases, and 7 bases had no gene match. The germline V gene encodes CDR1 DFQATT and CDR2 SNEGSKA (reference sequence). The CDR3 is 13 residues long. The CDR3 region has the DNA TGCAGTGCTAGAAAGTTGGGGGGGGGTGAGCAGTTCTTC. This translates into CSARKLGGGEQFF.

The chain recombines TRBV12-3 or TRBV12-4 with TRBJ1-2; 7 bases line up with TRBD1. With 3 bases clipped from V and 4 bases from J, the junction kept 5 bases outside the gene matches. This CDR3 contains 14 residues. The CDR3 sequence: CASSFRTGAYGYTF. CDR3 DNA sequence: TGTGCCAGCAGTTTCAGAACAGGGGCCTATGGCTACACCTTC.

This clonotype came up many times. The genes are TRBV29-1 and TRBJ2-2; tentatively, D is TRBD2 (6 bases). Germline assignment: CDR1 SQVTM and CDR2 ANQGSEA. Between the trimmed V and J ends, which lost 7 bases and 1 base, there was a span of 10 bases. CDR3 length: 13 residues. The CDR3 protein is CSGVSGNTGELFF. The CDR3 region has the DNA TGCAGCGGAGTTAGCGGGAACACCGGGGAGCTGTTTTTT.

J is TRBJ2-1 and V is TRBV4-1, with 7 bases fitting TRBD2. Germline-derived CDR1 and CDR2 are MGHRA and YSYEKL. This CDR3 region has 13 residues. Trimming at V came to 4 bases and at J to 8 bases, leaving 5 bases not matched to a gene. This CDR3 reads CASSLWEGYEQFF. The DNA for the CDR3 is TGCGCCAGCAGCCTTTGGGAGGGCTATGAGCAGTTCTTC.

This clonotype showed up many times. This chain links TRBV6-2 or TRBV6-3 with TRBJ2-7, with D hard to call. Trimming cost V 11 bases and J 0 bases, with 11 bases left between them. CDR3 size: 12 residues. Germline CDR1 and CDR2: MNHEY and SVGEGT. The CDR3 bases are TGTGCCCGTCAGAGGAGCTCCTACGAGCAGTACTTC. As protein: CARQRSSYEQYF.

The chain recombines TRBV5-1 with TRBJ2-5; D might be TRBD2 (5 bases). Trimming removed 4 bases at V and 1 base at J, with 11 bases between. The length of the CDR3 is 14 residues. Per the germline V gene, CDR1 is SGHRS and CDR2 is YFSETQ. The CDR3 DNA reads as TGCGCCAGCAGCCCGGCCGGAGGCCAAGAGACCCAGTACTTC. Amino acids: CASSPAGGQETQYF.

The rearrangement uses TRBV5-5 and TRBJ2-3, with no clear D. The V and J ends lost 4 bases and 6 bases respectively, with 15 bases between them. This CDR3 contains 14 residues. Germline V gene sequence: CDR1 SGHKS, CDR2 YYEKEE (reference sequence). CDR3 residues: CASSPTSSLDTQYF. The CDR3 region has the DNA TGTGCCAGCAGCCCCACCTCATCTCTGGATACGCAGTATTTT. The full variable domain, in which reference TRBV5-5 and TRBJ2-3 provide the parts outside the CDR3, is DAGVTQSPTHLIKTRGQQVTLRCSPISGHKSVSWYQQVLGQGPQFIFQYYEKEERGRGNFPDRFSARQFPNYSSELNVNALLLGDSALYLCASSPTSSLDTQYFGPGTRLTVL.

This clonotype came up many times. The V and J genes are TRBV10-2 and TRBJ2-3, with a tentative D call TRBD2 (6 bases). CDR3 length: 14 residues. V dropped 7 bases and J dropped 0 bases, with 11 bases sitting between them. Germline values: CDR1 WSHSY, CDR2 SAAADI. CDR3 DNA: TGCGCCAGCAACCAGCGGGTTAGCACAGATACGCAGTATTTT. This gives the protein CASNQRVSTDTQYF.

This clonotype was counted at least ten times. V usage is TRBV5-1 and J usage is TRBJ1-1; D is undetermined. The CDR3 sequence is 14 residues long. V lost 2 bases to trimming and J lost 1 base, with 9 bases between them. CDR1 SGHRS and CDR2 YFSETQ come from the germline V gene. The DNA of the CDR3 is TGCGCCAGCAGCTTTGAGGGTCGGAACACTGAAGCTTTCTTT. This gives the protein CASSFEGRNTEAFF.

This chain links TRBV18 with TRBJ2-3; unclear D gene. The CDR3 runs 13 residues. In germline, CDR1 is KGHSH, CDR2 LQKENI. The V and J ends lost 3 bases and 5 bases respectively, with 9 bases between them. CDR3 protein: CASSPDSGDTQYF. CDR3 nucleotides: TGTGCCAGCTCACCCGATAGTGGAGATACGCAGTATTTT.

This clonotype was counted many times. This chain connects TRBV5-5 to TRBJ2-2, with D possibly TRBD2 on 5 matching bases. Germline V gene data show CDR1 as SGHKS and CDR2 as YYEKEE (reference sequence). The V gene lost 2 bases and the J gene lost 3 bases, with 14 bases spanning the gap. The CDR3 loop spans 16 amino acids. CDR3 in amino acids: CASSFRIGVDTGELFF. DNA of the CDR3: TGTGCCAGCAGCTTTCGCATCGGGGTTGACACCGGGGAGCTGTTTTTT.

The sample holds many counts of this clonotype. The rearrangement uses TRBV15 and TRBJ2-7; 7 bases map to TRBD1. CDR3 length equals 15 residues. Germline assignment: CDR1 LNHNV and CDR2 YYDKDF (reference sequence). V was clipped by 1 base and J by 2 bases; unmatched bases: 5. Here the CDR3 reads CATSRVDRATYEQYF. CDR3 DNA: TGTGCCACCAGCAGAGTCGACAGGGCGACCTACGAGCAGTACTTC.

CDR3 DNA sequence: TGTGCCAGCAGCTTAAAGGGAGGAGGGGGAGATAGTGAGCAGTTCTTC. It encodes CASSLKGGGGDSEQFF. The chain links TRBV7-6 to TRBJ2-1; possibly TRBD1 or TRBD2 for D (6 bases each). The germline V and J ends were trimmed by 2 bases and 9 bases, with 20 bases remaining between them. CDR1 is SGHVS, CDR2 FNYEAQ, per germline. There are 16 residues in the CDR3. The full variable domain, rest sourced from reference TRBV7-6 and TRBJ2-1, is GAGVSQSPRYKVTKRGQDVALRCDPISGHVSLYWYRQALGQGPEFLTYFNYEAQQDKSGLPNDRFSAERPEGSISTLTIQRTEQRDSAMYRCASSLKGGGGDSEQFFGPGTRLTVL.

Ten or more counts support this clonotype. The chain carries TRBV5-6 and TRBJ2-7; D is unclear. This CDR3 region has 12 residues. The germline gives CDR1 SGHDT, CDR2 YYEEEE. Between the trimmed V and J ends, which lost 0 bases and 3 bases, there was a span of 4 bases. For the CDR3, the DNA is TGTGCCAGCAGCTTGGTGGGCTACGAGCAGTACGTC. This encodes CASSLVGYEQYV.

This clonotype was detected ten times or more. This chain uses TRBV5-1 with TRBJ2-4, with D uncertain. V was shortened by 1 base and J by 6 bases, with 5 bases between the two germline ends. Germline assignment: CDR1 SGHRS and CDR2 YFSETQ. CDR3 length: 12 amino acids. CDR3 DNA sequence: TGCGCCAGCAGCTTGCTAGGAAACATTCAGTACTTC. Its translation is CASSLLGNIQYF.

V and J are TRBV20-1 and TRBJ2-7, with 7 bases matching TRBD1. The ends lost 2 bases at V and 6 bases at J; junction bases unmatched: 10. The CDR3 runs 14 residues. Germline CDR1 reads DFQATT; CDR2 reads SNEGSKA (reference sequence). The CDR3 spells CSARSYRGLGEQYF. DNA for the CDR3: TGCAGTGCTAGATCGTACAGGGGCCTAGGCGAGCAGTACTTC.

This clonotype was detected many times. V gene TRBV9 combines with J gene TRBJ1-6; D call uncertain. The CDR3 sequence is 14 residues long. The germline V and J ends were trimmed by 3 bases and 8 bases, with 12 bases remaining between them. The germline CDR1 and CDR2 sequences are SGDLS and YYNGEE. CDR3 sequence (DNA): TGTGCCAGCAGCGCCTTAACCCCGGATTCACCCCTCCACTTT. It encodes CASSALTPDSPLHF.

There are many counts of this clonotype. The gene calls are TRBV15 and TRBJ2-3; D is perhaps TRBD2 (6 bases). Germline lookup yields CDR1 LNHNV and CDR2 YYDKDF (reference sequence). V dropped 0 bases and J dropped 0 bases, with 13 bases sitting between them. CDR3 length: 17 amino acids. CDR3 nucleotides: TGTGCCACCAGCAGAGATGGAAGAGGAGGGAGCACAGATACGCAGTATTTT. Its protein product is CATSRDGRGGSTDTQYF.

This clonotype was seen at least ten times. This chain connects TRBV28 to TRBJ2-7, with D uncertain. The germline V and J ends were trimmed by 4 bases and 6 bases, with 7 bases remaining between them. CDR1 and CDR2 from the germline V gene are MDHEN and SYDVKM. This CDR3 spans 11 amino acids. The CDR3 nucleotides read TGTGCCAGCAGTTCAGAGGCCGAGCAGTACTTC. It specifies CASSSEAEQYF. Looking up the rest from reference TRBV28 and TRBJ2-7 gives the full variable domain: DVKVTQSSRYLVKRTGEKVFLECVQDMDHENMFWYRQDPGLGLRLIYFSYDVKMKEKGDIPEGYSVSREKKERFSLILESASTNQTSMYLCASSSEAEQYFGPGTRLTVT.

This clonotype was counted a few times. J is TRBJ2-6 and V is TRBV4-1; D is undetermined. The V gene lost 2 bases and the J gene lost 3 bases, with 5 bases spanning the gap. The CDR3 length is 14 residues. CDR1 and CDR2 (germline): MGHRA, YSYEKL. The CDR3 protein is CASSQNRGANVLTF. DNA of the CDR3: TGCGCCAGCAGCCAAAATCGTGGGGCCAACGTCCTGACTTTC.

This clonotype was detected only a few times. This chain links TRBV3-1 with TRBJ2-3; TRBD2 is a possible D gene (6 bases). There are 15 residues in the CDR3. V gave up 4 bases and J gave up 4 bases, with 15 bases separating them. Germline assignment: CDR1 LGHDT and CDR2 YNNKEL (reference sequence). The CDR3 nucleotides are TGTGCCAGCAGCCTCGGCTGGAGGGGTCCAGATACGCAGTATTTT. Translating gives CASSLGWRGPDTQYF.

This clonotype has more than one count but fewer than ten. This chain connects TRBV15 to TRBJ2-7; TRBD2 agrees at 13 bases. Germline V CDR1 and CDR2: LNHNV, YYDKDF (reference sequence). CDR3 size: 15 residues. V was pared by 1 base and J by 7 bases, with 4 bases of the junction left unmatched. The CDR3 sequence: CATSRGTSGSWEQYF. The CDR3, as DNA: TGTGCCACCAGCAGAGGGACTAGCGGGAGTTGGGAGCAGTACTTC.

The rearrangement links TRBV6-1 to TRBJ2-1; D is perhaps TRBD2 (6 bases). This CDR3 has 15 residues. CDR1 MNHNS and CDR2 SASEGT come from the germline V gene. Between the trimmed V and J ends, which lost 6 bases and 0 bases, there was a span of 12 bases. CDR3: CASSLALDSYNEQFF. The DNA for the CDR3 is TGTGCCAGCAGCCTAGCGCTAGACTCCTACAATGAGCAGTTCTTC.

Ten or more counts support this clonotype. The chain is built from TRBV10-3 and TRBJ2-3, with TRBD2 as a possible D gene (6 bases). This CDR3 comprises 16 residues. With 0 bases removed from V and 3 bases from J, the gap between germline ends came to 13 bases. Germline V gene lookup returns CDR1 ENHRY and CDR2 SYGVKD. Here the CDR3 DNA reads TGTGCCATCAGTGAGTCAGCACTAGCAGGAACAGATACGCAGTATTTT. The encoded protein is CAISESALAGTDTQYF.

The rearrangement joins TRBV12-3 or TRBV12-4 to TRBJ2-7; 9 bases line up with TRBD1. The CDR3 sequence is 15 residues long. Trimming removed 6 bases from V and 4 bases from J; junction bases left unmatched: 10. As DNA, the CDR3 is TGTGCCAGCAGCAAAAAACACAGGGGGCGGTACGAGCAGTACTTC. Its translation: CASSKKHRGRYEQYF.

This clonotype appeared many times. In nucleotides, the CDR3 is TGCGCCAGCAGCGAAGTATGGCGGGCCGTGGATCAGAACACTGAAGCTTTCTTT. Its protein product is CASSEVWRAVDQNTEAFF. The chain combines TRBV4-1 with TRBJ1-1; D gene unclear. The germline V gene has CDR1 MGHRA and CDR2 YSYEKL. This CDR3 spans 18 amino acids. Trimming stripped 5 bases from V and 1 base from J, with 23 bases between.

This clonotype has only a few counts. This chain joins TRBV3-1 and TRBJ2-4; either TRBD1 or TRBD2 may fit D (5 bases each). V was pared by 0 bases and J by 0 bases, with 12 bases between. Germline V gene sequence: CDR1 LGHDT, CDR2 YNNKEL (reference sequence). The CDR3 is 17 amino acids. The CDR3 sequence is CASSQDGASLAKNIQYF. The CDR3 DNA sequence: TGTGCCAGCAGCCAAGATGGGGCTAGCCTAGCCAAAAACATTCAGTACTTC. The complete variable domain, with remaining parts taken from reference TRBV3-1 and TRBJ2-4, reads DTAVSQTPKYLVTQMGNDKSIKCEQNLGHDTMYWYKQDSKKFLKIMFSYNNKELIINETVPNRFSPKSPDKAHLNLHINSLELGDSAVYFCASSQDGASLAKNIQYFGAGTRLSVL.

This clonotype showed up many times. This rearrangement joins TRBV12-3 or TRBV12-4 to TRBJ1-1; the D is unclear. Deletions cut 3 bases from V and 7 bases from J, with 12 bases between. The CDR3 length is 13 residues. CDR3 amino acids: CASSLFRSFEAFF. The CDR3 DNA reads as TGTGCCAGCAGTTTGTTTCGTTCTTTTGAAGCTTTCTTT.

The table lists this clonotype with many counts. The rearrangement uses TRBV5-1 and TRBJ1-1; the D gene is possibly TRBD1 (5 bases). Trimming took 4 bases from V and 6 from J, leaving 10 bases between them. Looked up from germline, CDR1 is SGHRS and CDR2 is YFSETQ. The CDR3 sequence is 12 residues long. Here the CDR3 reads CASSDQGPEAFF. CDR3 sequence (DNA): TGCGCCAGCAGCGACCAGGGCCCTGAAGCTTTCTTT.